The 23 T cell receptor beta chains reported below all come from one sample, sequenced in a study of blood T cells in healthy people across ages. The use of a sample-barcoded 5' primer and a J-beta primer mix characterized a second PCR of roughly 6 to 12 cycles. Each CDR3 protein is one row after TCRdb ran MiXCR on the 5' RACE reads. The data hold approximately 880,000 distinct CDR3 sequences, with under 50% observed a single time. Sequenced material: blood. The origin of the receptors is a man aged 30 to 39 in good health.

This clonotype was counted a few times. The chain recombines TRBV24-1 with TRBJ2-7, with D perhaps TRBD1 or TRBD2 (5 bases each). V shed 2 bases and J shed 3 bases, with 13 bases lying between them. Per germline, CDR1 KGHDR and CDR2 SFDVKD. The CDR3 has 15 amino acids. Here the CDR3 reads CATSDSGTSHYEQYF. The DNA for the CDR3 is TGTGCCACCAGTGATTCCGGGACCTCTCACTACGAGCAGTACTTC.

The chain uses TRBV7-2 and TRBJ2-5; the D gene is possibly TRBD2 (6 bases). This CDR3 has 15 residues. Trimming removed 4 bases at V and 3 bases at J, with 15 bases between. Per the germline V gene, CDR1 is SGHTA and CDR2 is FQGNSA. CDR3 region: CASSSPAGVEETQYF. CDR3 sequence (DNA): TGTGCCAGCAGCTCCCCAGCGGGCGTTGAAGAGACCCAGTACTTC.

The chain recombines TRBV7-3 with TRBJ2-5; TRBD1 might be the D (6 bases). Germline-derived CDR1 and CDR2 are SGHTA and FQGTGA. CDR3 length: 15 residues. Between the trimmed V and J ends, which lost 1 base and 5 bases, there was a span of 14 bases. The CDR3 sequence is CASSLIPGASETQYF. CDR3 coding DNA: TGTGCCAGCAGCTTAATCCCAGGGGCCTCGGAGACCCAGTACTTC.

The CDR3 is CASSLGKDYPDTQYF. In DNA, the CDR3 is TGTGCCAGCAGCTTGGGAAAGGACTATCCAGATACGCAGTATTTT. The chain joins TRBV7-2 to TRBJ2-3, with a weak D call TRBD2 (6 bases). The germline CDR1 and CDR2 sequences are SGHTA and FQGNSA. The CDR3 spans 15 residues. The V and J ends lost 3 bases and 4 bases respectively, with 14 bases between them.

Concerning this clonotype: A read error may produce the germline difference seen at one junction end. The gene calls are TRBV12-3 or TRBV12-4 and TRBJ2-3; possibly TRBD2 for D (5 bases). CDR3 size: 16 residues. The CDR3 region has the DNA TGTGCCAGCAGTCACCGGGGTACCCACAGCACAGATGCGCAGTATTTT. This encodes CASSHRGTHSTDAQYF.

The CDR3 DNA is TGCAGTGCCTCCGACAGGGAAAGCACCTACGAGCAGTTCTTC. As protein: CSASDRESTYEQFF. This sequence joins TRBV20-1 and TRBJ2-1; TRBD1 matches at 7 bases. There are 14 residues in the CDR3. CDR1 and CDR2 from the germline V gene are DFQATT and SNEGSKA (reference sequence). V shed 6 bases and J 10 bases; nucleotides not matched to a gene: 15.

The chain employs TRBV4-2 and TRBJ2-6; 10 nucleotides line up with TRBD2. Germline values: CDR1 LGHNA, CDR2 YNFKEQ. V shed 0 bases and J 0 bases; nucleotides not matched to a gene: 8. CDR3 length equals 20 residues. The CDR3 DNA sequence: TGTGCCAGCAGCCAAGAGGACACCAGCGGGGGGGCCTCTGGGGCCAACGTCCTGACTTTC. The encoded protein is CASSQEDTSGGASGANVLTF.

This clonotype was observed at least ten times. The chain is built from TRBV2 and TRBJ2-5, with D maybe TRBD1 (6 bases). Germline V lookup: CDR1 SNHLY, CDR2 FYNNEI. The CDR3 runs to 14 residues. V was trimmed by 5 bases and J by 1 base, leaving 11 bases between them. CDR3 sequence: CASSPGQSQETQYF. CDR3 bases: TGTGCCAGCAGTCCCGGACAGTCCCAAGAGACCCAGTACTTC.

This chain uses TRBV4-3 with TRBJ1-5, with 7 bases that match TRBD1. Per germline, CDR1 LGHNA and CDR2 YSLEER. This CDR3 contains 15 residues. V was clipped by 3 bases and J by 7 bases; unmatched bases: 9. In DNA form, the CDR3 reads TGCGCCAGCAGCCACGACAGACAGGGAACCCAGCCCCAGCATTTT. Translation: CASSHDRQGTQPQHF.

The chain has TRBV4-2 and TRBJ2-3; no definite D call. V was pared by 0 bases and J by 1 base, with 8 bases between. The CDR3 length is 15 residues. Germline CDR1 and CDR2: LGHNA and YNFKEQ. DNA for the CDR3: TGTGCCAGCAGCCAAGATTTCGGCCGCACAGATACGCAGTATTTT. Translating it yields CASSQDFGRTDTQYF.

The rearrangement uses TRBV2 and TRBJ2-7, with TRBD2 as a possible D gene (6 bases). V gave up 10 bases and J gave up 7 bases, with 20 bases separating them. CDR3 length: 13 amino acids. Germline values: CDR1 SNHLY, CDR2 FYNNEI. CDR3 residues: CAISTRGRGEQYF. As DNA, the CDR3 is TGTGCCATATCGACACGGGGGAGAGGGGAGCAGTACTTC.

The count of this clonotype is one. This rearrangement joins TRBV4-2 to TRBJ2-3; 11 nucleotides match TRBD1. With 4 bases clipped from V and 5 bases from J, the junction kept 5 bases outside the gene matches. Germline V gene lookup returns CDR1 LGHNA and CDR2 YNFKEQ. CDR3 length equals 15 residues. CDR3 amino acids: CASSRTGGGEDTQYF. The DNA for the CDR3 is TGTGCCAGCAGCCGGACAGGGGGCGGCGAAGATACGCAGTATTTT.

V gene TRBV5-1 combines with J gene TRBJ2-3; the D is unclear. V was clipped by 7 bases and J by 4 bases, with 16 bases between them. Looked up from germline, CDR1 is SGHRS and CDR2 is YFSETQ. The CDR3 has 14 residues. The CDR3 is CASAPRTLPDTQYF. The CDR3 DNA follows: TGCGCCAGCGCCCCACGAACCCTCCCAGATACGCAGTATTTT.

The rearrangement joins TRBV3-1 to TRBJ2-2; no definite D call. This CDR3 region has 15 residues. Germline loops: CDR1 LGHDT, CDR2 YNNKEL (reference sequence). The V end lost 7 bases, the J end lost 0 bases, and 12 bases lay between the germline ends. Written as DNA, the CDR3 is TGTGCCAGCATGATGCGATCTACGAACACCGGGGAGCTGTTTTTT. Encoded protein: CASMMRSTNTGELFF.

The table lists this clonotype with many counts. The CDR3 here is CASSQDVSGELFF. The DNA for the CDR3 is TGCGCCAGCAGCCAAGATGTAAGCGGGGAGCTGTTTTTT. The V call is TRBV4-3, the J call TRBJ2-2, with no clear D. The V and J ends lost 0 bases and 7 bases respectively, with 6 bases between them. CDR1 is LGHNA, CDR2 YSLEER, per germline. The CDR3 has 13 amino acids.

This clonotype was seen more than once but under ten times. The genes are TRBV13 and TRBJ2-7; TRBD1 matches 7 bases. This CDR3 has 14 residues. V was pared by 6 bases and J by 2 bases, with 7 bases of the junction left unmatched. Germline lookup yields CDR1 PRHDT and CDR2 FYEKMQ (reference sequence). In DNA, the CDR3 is TGTGCCAGCAGGATGGGACAGAATACCTACGAGCAGTACTTC. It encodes CASRMGQNTYEQYF.

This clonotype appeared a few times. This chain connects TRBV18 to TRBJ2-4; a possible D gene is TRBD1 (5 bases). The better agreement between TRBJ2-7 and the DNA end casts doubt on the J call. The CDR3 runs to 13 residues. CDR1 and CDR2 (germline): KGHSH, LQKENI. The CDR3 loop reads CASSPPLRDEQYF. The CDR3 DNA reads TGTGCCAGCTCACCACCGCTCAGGGACGAGCAGTACTTC.

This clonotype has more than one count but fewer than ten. CDR3 nucleotides: TGCAGTGCTAGAGATCCCCGGGGGGGCAATGAGCAGTTCTTC. It yields the protein CSARDPRGGNEQFF. The rearrangement links TRBV20-1 to TRBJ2-1; the match to TRBD2 covers 8 bases. The trim removed 0 bases at V and 6 bases at J, leaving 4 bases unmatched. The CDR3 is made up of 14 amino acids. Germline CDR1 DFQATT, CDR2 SNEGSKA (reference sequence).

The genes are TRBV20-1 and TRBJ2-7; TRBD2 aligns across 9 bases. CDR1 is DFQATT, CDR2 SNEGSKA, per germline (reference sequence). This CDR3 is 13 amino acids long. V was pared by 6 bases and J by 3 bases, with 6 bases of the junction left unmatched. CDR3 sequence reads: CSAPLAGSYEQYF. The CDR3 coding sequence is TGCAGTGCGCCTCTAGCGGGGAGCTACGAGCAGTACTTC.

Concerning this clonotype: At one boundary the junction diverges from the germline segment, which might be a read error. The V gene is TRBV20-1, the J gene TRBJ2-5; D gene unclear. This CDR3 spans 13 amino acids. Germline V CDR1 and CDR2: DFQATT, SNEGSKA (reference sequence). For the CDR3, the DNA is TGCAGTGATAGAGTAGGGAAGGAAGAGACCCAGTACTTC. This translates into CSDRVGKEETQYF.

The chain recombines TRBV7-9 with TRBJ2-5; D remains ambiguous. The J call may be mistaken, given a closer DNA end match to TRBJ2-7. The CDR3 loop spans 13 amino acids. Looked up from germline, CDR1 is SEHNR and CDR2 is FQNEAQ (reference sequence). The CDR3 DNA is TGTGCCAGCAGCTTAGGGCTCCTGAGCGAGCAGTACTTC. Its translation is CASSLGLLSEQYF.

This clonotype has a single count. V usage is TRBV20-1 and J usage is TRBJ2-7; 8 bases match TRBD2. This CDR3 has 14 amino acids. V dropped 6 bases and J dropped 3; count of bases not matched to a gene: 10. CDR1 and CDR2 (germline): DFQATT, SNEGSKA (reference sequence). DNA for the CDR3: TGCAGTGCGCCCCCTAGCGGGCAGTACTACGAGCAGTACTTC. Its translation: CSAPPSGQYYEQYF.

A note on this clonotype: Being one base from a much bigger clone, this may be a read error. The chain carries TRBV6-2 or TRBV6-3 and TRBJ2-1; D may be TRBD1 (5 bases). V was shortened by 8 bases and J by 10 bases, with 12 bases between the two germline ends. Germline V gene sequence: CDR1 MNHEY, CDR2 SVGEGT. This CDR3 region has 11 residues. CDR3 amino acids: CASGRVLEQFF. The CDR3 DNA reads TGTGCCAGCGGCAGGGTTCTGGAGCAGTTCTTC.